The T cell receptor beta chain described here comes from a study of vaccination and CD4 T cells after COVID-19. Across the whole study: Post-COVID draws came a median roughly 97 days after diagnosis (range 35 to 161). Study-wide findings and caveats: From roughly 21 to 40, the median of SARS-CoV-2-reactive clonotypes rose without reaching significance.

In TCRdb, the PCR reads were re-called with MiXCR into one record per CDR3 protein. Here the sample spans 13,000 to 15,000 distinct CDR3 sequences, approximately 69% being singletons. Trimming at V came to 10 bases and at J to 1 base, leaving 15 bases not matched to a gene. The CDR3 has 18 amino acids. Germline V gene data show CDR1 as LNHDA and CDR2 as SQIVND (reference sequence). Note on this clonotype: The antigen is not known.

The clonotype comes from a human donor who had recovered from COVID-19. The sample here was CD4+ T cells from blood, taken after SARS-CoV-2 vaccination. This rearrangement joins TRBV19 to TRBJ2-3, with 12 bases lining up with TRBD2. CDR3 protein: CATSRRETSGSGTDTQYF. The CDR3, as DNA: TGTGCCACCTCCCGACGGGAGACTAGCGGGAGCGGCACAGATACGCAGTATTTT.